A selection of T cell receptor beta chains follows, all from one sample in a study of T cell repertoires in cytomegalovirus infection. TCRdb re-analysed the reads in MiXCR, keeping a single row per CDR3 protein. The table shows nearly 700,000 distinct CDR3 sequences, with roughly 30% occurring only once. Their antigens remain unidentified. Sequencing was performed on cultured PBMCs, taken from culture after CMV antigen stimulation. The receptor set was obtained from a human donor in good health (CMV status not recorded). Some clones in this sample may be carry-over from other donors' samples. CDR3s include the opening cysteine and the closing phenylalanine or tryptophan. Each record gives: V gene, J gene, D gene, clone size, CDR3 DNA, CDR3 protein. A D gene is named only where the DNA matches it firmly. Only some rows state a clone size, as once, few, many or a class for expanded clones.

V: TRBV20-1
J: TRBJ1-1
D: .
size: .
DNA: TGCAGTGCTAGTCACTCCGCCCCCCACGGGGGGATGAACACTGAAGCTTTCTTT
CDR3: CSASHSAPHGGMNTEAFF

V: TRBV28
J: TRBJ2-5
D: .
size: few
DNA: TGTGCCAGCAGTTTTCCGACGGGGGTACGGAGAACCCAGTACTTC
CDR3: CASSFPTGVRRTQYF

V: TRBV7-9
J: TRBJ2-3
D: TRBD1
size: few
DNA: TGTGCCAGCAGCGCTGGGACAGTTGCCACAGATACGCAGTATTTT
CDR3: CASSAGTVATDTQYF

V: TRBV5-1
J: TRBJ2-7
D: TRBD2
size: .
DNA: TGCGCCAGCAGACCAGGACTAGCCCGACAGAACTACGAGCAGTACTTC
CDR3: CASRPGLARQNYEQYF

V: TRBV14
J: TRBJ1-1
D: .
size: .
DNA: TGTGCCAGCAGCCGACCAGGGGATACTATGAACACTGAAGCTTTCTTT
CDR3: CASSRPGDTMNTEAFF

V: TRBV15
J: TRBJ2-3
D: .
size: .
DNA: TGTGCCACCAGCAGGAGGCTTTCTAGCGACACAGATACGCAGTATTTT
CDR3: CATSRRLSSDTDTQYF

V: TRBV6-5
J: TRBJ2-7
D: .
size: .
DNA: TGTGCCAGCGGGTACAGGACGCGGGAGCAGTACTTC
CDR3: CASGYRTREQYF

V: TRBV7-9
J: TRBJ2-5
D: TRBD2
size: few
DNA: TGTGCCAGCAGCTCGACTAGCGGGGGGCAAGACCAGTACTTC
CDR3: CASSSTSGGQDQYF

V: TRBV7-2
J: TRBJ2-3
D: .
size: .
DNA: TGTGCCAGCAGCTTAGTTCAGGGGCCGTGGAGCACAGATACGCAGTATTTT
CDR3: CASSLVQGPWSTDTQYF

V: TRBV28
J: TRBJ2-1
D: TRBD2
size: .
DNA: TGTGCCACCCATAGCGGGGGTCACAATGAGCAGTTCTTC
CDR3: CATHSGGHNEQFF

V: TRBV5-8
J: TRBJ2-2
D: .
size: once
DNA: TGTGCCAGCACCCCGTTAGGGCCTCGCCGGGAGCTGTTTTTT
CDR3: CASTPLGPRRELFF

V: TRBV2
J: TRBJ2-1
D: TRBD1
size: few
DNA: TGTGCCAGCAGTGATGGGACAGGGGAGCAGTTCTTC
CDR3: CASSDGTGEQFF

V: TRBV6-5
J: TRBJ2-7
D: .
size: many
DNA: TGTGCCAGCAGTTACGGGGCAGGGGTGGACGAGCAGTACTTC
CDR3: CASSYGAGVDEQYF

V: TRBV27
J: TRBJ2-1
D: TRBD1
size: many
DNA: TGTGCCAGCAGATTGACAGGGACCTACAATGAGCAGTTCTTC
CDR3: CASRLTGTYNEQFF

V: TRBV7-2
J: TRBJ1-2
D: TRBD1
size: many
DNA: TGTGCCAGCAGCTTAGCATCTGCAGGGGGTGGCTACACCTTC
CDR3: CASSLASAGGGYTF

V: TRBV7-2
J: TRBJ2-7
D: .
size: many
DNA: TGTGCCAGCACCCTATCAGGGCCTTCCTACGAGCAGTACTTC
CDR3: CASTLSGPSYEQYF

V: TRBV4-3
J: TRBJ1-1
D: .
size: .
DNA: TGCGCCAGCGGTCTGACAGGGAACACTGAAGCTTTCTTT
CDR3: CASGLTGNTEAFF

V: TRBV7-2
J: TRBJ2-7
D: .
size: .
DNA: TGTGCCAGCAGCTTAGTTTACGGGGTCTCCTACGAGCAGTACTTC
CDR3: CASSLVYGVSYEQYF

V: TRBV7-9
J: TRBJ1-6
D: .
size: few
DNA: TGTGCCAGCAGCTTAAAGCCCCAGGGTTCCTATAATTCACCCCTCCACTTT
CDR3: CASSLKPQGSYNSPLHF

V: TRBV7-2
J: TRBJ1-1
D: .
size: few
DNA: TGTGCCAGCAGCTTAGTGGGGGCGCAGGGTGAAGCTTTCTTT
CDR3: CASSLVGAQGEAFF

V: TRBV6-1
J: TRBJ2-7
D: TRBD1
size: .
DNA: TGTGCCAGCAGGGTCGGCAGGGGGCCCGCCGAGCAGTACTTC
CDR3: CASRVGRGPAEQYF

V: TRBV10-1
J: TRBJ1-1
D: .
size: few
DNA: TGCGCCAGCAGTGTGTTGGGTCCCCTGAACACTGAAGCTTTCTTT
CDR3: CASSVLGPLNTEAFF